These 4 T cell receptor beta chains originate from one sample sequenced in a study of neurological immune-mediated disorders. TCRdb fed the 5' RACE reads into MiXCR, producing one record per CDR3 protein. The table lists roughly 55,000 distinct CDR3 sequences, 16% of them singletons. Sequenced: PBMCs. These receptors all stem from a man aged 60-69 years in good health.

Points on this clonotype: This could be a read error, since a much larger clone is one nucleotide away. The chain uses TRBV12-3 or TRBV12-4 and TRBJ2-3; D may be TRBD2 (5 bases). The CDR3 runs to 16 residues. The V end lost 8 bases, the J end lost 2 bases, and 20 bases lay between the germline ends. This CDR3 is CASRPRGLTNTDTQYF. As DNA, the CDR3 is TGTGCCAGCCGGCCCCGGGGATTAACAAACACAGATACGCAGTATTTT.

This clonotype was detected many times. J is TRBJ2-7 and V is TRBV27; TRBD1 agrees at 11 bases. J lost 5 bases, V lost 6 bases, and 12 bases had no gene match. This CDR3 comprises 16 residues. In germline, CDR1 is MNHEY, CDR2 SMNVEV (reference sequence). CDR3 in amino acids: CASSYLGTGGVNEQYF. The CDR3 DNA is TGTGCCAGCAGCTACCTAGGGACAGGGGGTGTGAACGAGCAGTACTTC.

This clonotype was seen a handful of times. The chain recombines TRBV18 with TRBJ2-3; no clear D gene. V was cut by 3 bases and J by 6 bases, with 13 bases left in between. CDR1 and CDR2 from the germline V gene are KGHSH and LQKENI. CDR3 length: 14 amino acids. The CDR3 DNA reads TGTGCCAGCTCACCGGGAATCCCGGCCGATACGCAGTATTTT. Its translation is CASSPGIPADTQYF.

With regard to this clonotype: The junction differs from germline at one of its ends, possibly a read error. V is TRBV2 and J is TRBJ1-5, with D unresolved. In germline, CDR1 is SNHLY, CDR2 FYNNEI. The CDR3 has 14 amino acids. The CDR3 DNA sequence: TGCGCCAGCTCCTGGAACAGAGAGAATCAGCCCCAGCATTTT. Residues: CASSWNRENQPQHF.